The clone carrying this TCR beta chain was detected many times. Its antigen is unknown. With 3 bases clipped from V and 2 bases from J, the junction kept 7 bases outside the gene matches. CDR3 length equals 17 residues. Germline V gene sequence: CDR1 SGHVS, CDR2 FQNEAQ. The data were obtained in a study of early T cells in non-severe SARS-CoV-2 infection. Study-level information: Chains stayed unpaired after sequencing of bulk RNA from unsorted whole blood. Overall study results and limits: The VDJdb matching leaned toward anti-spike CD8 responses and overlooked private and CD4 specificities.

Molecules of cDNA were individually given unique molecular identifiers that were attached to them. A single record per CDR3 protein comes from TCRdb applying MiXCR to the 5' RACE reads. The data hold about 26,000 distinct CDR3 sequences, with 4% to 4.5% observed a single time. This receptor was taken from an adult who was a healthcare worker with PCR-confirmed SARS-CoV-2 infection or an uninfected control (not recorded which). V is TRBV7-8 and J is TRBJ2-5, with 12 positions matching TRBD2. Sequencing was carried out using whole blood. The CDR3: CASSFRRLAGGQETQYF. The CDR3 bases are TGTGCCAGCAGCTTCCGGAGGCTAGCGGGAGGGCAAGAGACCCAGTACTTC.